This T cell receptor (beta chain) was obtained from a study of cytomegalovirus exposure and HLA in healthy donors. Findings and caveats of the study: As a later analysis showed, several of the most significant clusters appeared to be linked to common viral pathogens. Roughly uniform depth of sequencing across donors was assumed in presence/absence analyses.

In its sample, this clone was seen once. Its antigen remains unidentified. Amplification used 60 Vbeta primers and 13 Jbeta primers. The method was immunoSEQ multiplex PCR; TCRdb's version includes in-frame clones alone and lacks a portion of them. The sample has some 150,000 clones, 77% seen once. The sequencing sample was made of PBMCs. The sequence derives from a woman aged 40 to 55 in good health and CMV-seronegative.

The CDR3 sequence is CAISEQGSPNEKLFF. DNA for the CDR3: TGTGCCATCAGTGAGCAGGGATCGCCTAATGAAAAACTGTTTTTT. The J gene is TRBJ1-4, the V gene TRBV10-3; D perhaps matches TRBD1 (5 bases). The CDR3 extends over 15 amino acids. CDR1 and CDR2 from the germline V gene are ENHRY and SYGVKD. V shed 2 bases and J shed 3 bases, with 10 bases lying between them.